Listed here are 3 T cell receptor beta chains from one sample, sequenced in a study of T cell repertoires in cytomegalovirus infection (dated by TCRdb to about 2019). The sequencer listed for this sample is Illumina HiSeq 1500. TCRdb's own reprocessing of the public reads used fastp at Q25 and MiXCR and kept productive beta chains. Rows are unified per CDR3 protein, each entry keeping the most common DNA and genes. Here the sample has roughly 730,000 distinct CDR3 sequences; roughly 33% occur a single time. 15% to 20% of the sample comes from the top ten. The antigens these receptors bind are not known. According to the study, the label for this sample's treatment or condition signals: in vitro stimulation with specific CMV peptide epitopes to enrich CMV-specific T cells. The sequencing here drew on cultured PBMCs, taken from culture after CMV antigen stimulation. The receptors originated from a human donor in good health (CMV status not recorded). Some clones in this sample may be carry-over from other donors' samples.

The chain employs TRBV2 and TRBJ2-6; D is ambiguous. The CDR3 contains 15 residues. Germline CDR1 reads SNHLY; CDR2 reads FYNNEI. The V and J ends lost 2 bases and 0 bases respectively, with 5 bases between them. The CDR3 sequence is CASSERVSGANVLTF. The CDR3 DNA is TGTGCCAGCAGTGAACGAGTCTCTGGGGCCAACGTCCTGACTTTC.

The J gene is TRBJ2-3, the V gene TRBV5-5; 10 bases match TRBD1. This CDR3 has 16 amino acids. CDR1 and CDR2 from the germline V gene are SGHKS and YYEKEE (reference sequence). The junction had 10 bases not matched to a gene; V was cut back by 3 bases and J by 6 bases. CDR3 sequence: CASSSPGTGEMDTQYF. The CDR3 region has the DNA TGTGCCAGCAGCTCCCCAGGGACAGGGGAGATGGATACGCAGTATTTT.

This clonotype came up many times. The genes are TRBV12-3 or TRBV12-4 and TRBJ1-2, with 7 positions matching TRBD1. V gave up 5 bases and J gave up 5 bases; unmatched junction bases: 5. The CDR3 runs 13 residues. The CDR3: CASSRDRVYGYTF. The CDR3 bases are TGTGCCAGCAGTCGGGACAGAGTTTATGGCTACACCTTC.